This TCR beta chain was profiled in a study of beta chain features in type 1 diabetes. Findings and caveats of the study: Patients with Type 1 diabetes showed moderately but significantly shorter TCRB CDR3s in all four CD4+ subsets. HLA effects on TCRB rearrangement stayed unresolved here.

Every bit of the isolated RNA underwent reverse transcription, so sequencing read expressed TCRB transcripts. Measured with immunoSEQ multiplex PCR; TCRdb has only the in-frame clones, and not every one. Among around 240,000 clones, over 65% were seen once, and the ten largest hold approximately 0.05%. Trimming shortened V by 4 bases and J by 3 bases, and 7 bases separated the two germline ends. CDR1 GTSNPN and CDR2 SVGIG come from the germline V gene (reference sequence). The CDR3 length is 12 residues. Note on this clone: Antigen unknown.

The chain links TRBV30 to TRBJ2-4; tentative D call: TRBD2 (5 bases). The TCR comes from a man aged 25-45 years in good health. The sample consisted of naive CD4+ T cells from blood. In nucleotides, the CDR3 is TGTGCCTGGATCCGGGACAAAAACATTCAGTACTTC. Translated, it gives CAWIRDKNIQYF.